This TCR beta chain was profiled in a study of T-cell memory formation after mild COVID-19. The CDR3 runs to 12 residues. Germline CDR1 and CDR2: MNHEY and SVGAGI. The V end lost 5 bases, the J end lost 6 bases, and 9 bases lay between the germline ends. MiXCR was run by TCRdb on the 5' RACE reads, yielding one entry per CDR3 protein. Of 300,000 or so distinct CDR3 sequences in the sample, about a sixth were seen once. This clonotype was seen a few times. Sequenced input: PBMCs or a T cell subset sorted from them (not recorded which). The sequence was collected from a young man who had mild COVID-19 (a few samples of this study predate the infection). Cell type and time point are not known. V gene TRBV6-5 combines with J gene TRBJ2-3; a weak D match, TRBD1 (5 bases). For the CDR3, the DNA is TGTGCCAGCAGTCCTCGACAGGATACGCAGTATTTT. Translated: CASSPRQDTQYF.